These 27 T cell receptor beta chains were all obtained from the same sample, sequenced in a study of technical replicates of blood from a handful of donors. Sequencing used immunoSEQ multiplex PCR; TCRdb keeps in-frame clones, though not all of them. Of 75,000 to 95,000 clones listed, 89% are singletons. The sequencing input was T cells isolated from PBMCs. The receptor set was obtained from a human donor in good health.

This clone has only one observation. This chain connects TRBV7-2 to TRBJ2-1, with 9 positions matching TRBD2. J was trimmed by 9 bases and V by 5 bases; bases with no gene match: 8. The CDR3 spans 14 residues. CDR1 and CDR2 (germline): SGHTA, FQGNSA. Here the CDR3 reads CASSRGTSIIEQFF. The CDR3, as DNA: TGTGCCAGCAGCCGCGGGACTAGCATAATTGAGCAGTTCTTC. Full variable domain (rest looked up from reference TRBV7-2 and TRBJ2-1): GAGVSQSPSNKVTEKGKDVELRCDPISGHTALYWYRQSLGQGLEFLIYFQGNSAPDKSGLPSDRFSAERTGGSVSTLTIQRTQQEDSAVYLCASSRGTSIIEQFFGPGTRLTVL.

The chain uses TRBV19 and TRBJ2-7; 7 nucleotides line up with TRBD1. Germline V lookup: CDR1 LNHDA, CDR2 SQIVND (reference sequence). With 5 bases clipped from V and 3 bases from J, the junction kept 7 bases outside the gene matches. The CDR3 loop spans 14 amino acids. The CDR3 DNA is TGTGCCAGTAGTGGGCGGACAGGAGACTACGAGCAGTACTTC. Translated, it gives CASSGRTGDYEQYF.

J is TRBJ2-5 and V is TRBV9, with TRBD1 as a possible D gene (6 bases). Trimming took 2 bases from V and 0 from J, leaving 11 bases between them. This CDR3 has 15 amino acids. CDR1 is SGDLS, CDR2 YYNGEE, per germline. This CDR3 is CASSVFEGDQETQYF. The CDR3 DNA is TGTGCCAGCAGCGTCTTCGAGGGGGACCAAGAGACCCAGTACTTC.

The chain carries TRBV6-1 and TRBJ2-1, with 9 bases aligning to TRBD2. The CDR3 totals 14 residues. Germline loops: CDR1 MNHNS, CDR2 SASEGT. With 10 bases clipped from V and 8 bases from J, the junction kept 12 bases outside the gene matches. The chain's CDR3 is CATDRSGSTDEQFF. DNA for the CDR3: TGTGCCACCGACCGTAGCGGGAGCACCGATGAGCAGTTCTTC.

The chain joins TRBV9 to TRBJ1-1; 8 nucleotides line up with TRBD1. This CDR3 has 16 residues. Trimming took 3 bases from V and 2 from J; bases not matched to a gene: 9. CDR1 is SGDLS, CDR2 YYNGEE, per germline. The DNA for the CDR3 is TGTGCCAGCAGCGCCGGTTTAGGGACAGGCAACACTGAAGCTTTCTTT. Its protein is CASSAGLGTGNTEAFF.

Only a few counts were recorded for this clone. V gene TRBV28 combines with J gene TRBJ2-1; tentative D call: TRBD2 (6 bases). This CDR3 has 16 amino acids. The ends were cut back, 5 bases at V and 5 bases at J, with 19 bases in the middle. CDR1 and CDR2 from the germline V gene are MDHEN and SYDVKM. As DNA, the CDR3 is TGTGCCAGCAGTCCGTTGAGACTAGGGGTAAACAATGAGCAGTTCTTC. Its translation is CASSPLRLGVNNEQFF.

The chain links TRBV6-5 to TRBJ1-2; 8 positions agree with TRBD1. The CDR3 consists of 13 residues. V gave up 2 bases and J gave up 7 bases; unmatched junction bases: 3. Germline V CDR1 and CDR2: MNHEY, SVGAGI. The CDR3 protein is CASSYLDRAGYTF. CDR3 bases: TGTGCCAGCAGTTACCTGGACAGGGCTGGCTACACCTTC.

The CDR3 sequence is CAWGLAGGGREQFF. CDR3 sequence (DNA): TGTGCCTGGGGACTAGCGGGAGGAGGGCGCGAGCAGTTCTTC. The chain carries TRBV30 and TRBJ2-1, with TRBD2 matching over 14 bases. The germline gives CDR1 GTSNPN, CDR2 SVGIG (reference sequence). This CDR3 has 14 amino acids. The V gene end was trimmed by 5 bases and the J gene end by 10 bases; junction bases not matched to a gene: 7. The full variable domain, in which reference TRBV30 and TRBJ2-1 provide the parts outside the CDR3, is SQTIHQWPATLVQPVGSPLSLECTVEGTSNPNLYWYRQAAGRGLQLLFYSVGIGQISSEVPQNLSASRPQDRQFILSSKKLLLSDSGFYLCAWGLAGGGREQFFGPGTRLTVL.

The V and J genes are TRBV27 and TRBJ2-7; 9 bases fit TRBD2. The germline gives CDR1 MNHEY, CDR2 SMNVEV (reference sequence). The junction had 7 bases not matched to a gene; V was cut back by 6 bases and J by 1 base. The CDR3 covers 15 residues. CDR3 sequence reads: CASSDSGSLSYEQYF. The CDR3 DNA follows: TGTGCCAGCAGCGATAGCGGGAGTCTATCCTACGAGCAGTACTTC.

This chain connects TRBV6-5 to TRBJ2-7, with D tentatively TRBD1 (5 bases). CDR1 is MNHEY, CDR2 SVGAGI, per germline. Trimming took 8 bases from V and 5 from J, leaving 19 bases between them. CDR3 length: 14 residues. The CDR3 sequence is CASSEGWGFDEQYF. The CDR3 bases are TGTGCCAGCTCGGAAGGATGGGGCTTCGACGAGCAGTACTTC.

This clone was recorded once. The chain couples TRBV6-4 to TRBJ1-2, with D perhaps TRBD1 (6 bases). CDR3 length equals 18 residues. The V and J ends lost 3 bases and 2 bases respectively, with 22 bases between them. CDR1 is MRHNA and CDR2 is SNTAGT in the germline V gene. DNA for the CDR3: TGTGCCAGCAGTGATATTTACAAGGAACAGGGTTTGAACTATGGCTACACCTTC. Translated, it gives CASSDIYKEQGLNYGYTF.

J is TRBJ2-1 and V is TRBV7-2; 9 bases are a match to TRBD1. The CDR3 is made up of 16 amino acids. Looked up from germline, CDR1 is SGHTA and CDR2 is FQGNSA. Trimming cost V 6 bases and J 3 bases; bases outside gene matches: 9. CDR3 sequence (DNA): TGTGCCAGCAGACCTACCGGGACAGGGAACTACAATGAGCAGTTCTTC. It yields the protein CASRPTGTGNYNEQFF. The full variable domain, with the rest looked up from reference TRBV7-2 and TRBJ2-1, is GAGVSQSPSNKVTEKGKDVELRCDPISGHTALYWYRQSLGQGLEFLIYFQGNSAPDKSGLPSDRFSAERTGGSVSTLTIQRTQQEDSAVYLCASRPTGTGNYNEQFFGPGTRLTVL.

This chain uses TRBV5-4 with TRBJ2-1, with 9 bases lining up with TRBD2. There are 14 residues in the CDR3. Trimming at V came to 4 bases and at J to 10 bases, leaving 9 bases not matched to a gene. Looked up from germline, CDR1 is SGHNT and CDR2 is YYREEE (reference sequence). DNA for the CDR3: TGTGCCAGCAGCCCCTTTAGCGGGAGCAAGGAGCAGTTCTTC. This encodes CASSPFSGSKEQFF.

This clone was detected only once. DNA for the CDR3: TGTGCCAGCAGCACCGGGACTAGCGCCCTCAATGAGCAGTTCTTC. Encoded protein: CASSTGTSALNEQFF. The chain couples TRBV5-5 to TRBJ2-1; TRBD2 matches at 10 bases. The CDR3 loop spans 15 amino acids. Germline V gives CDR1 SGHKS, CDR2 YYEKEE (reference sequence). The J segment lost 6 bases and the V segment lost 4 bases, leaving 7 bases of the junction unmatched.

The J gene is TRBJ1-4, the V gene TRBV27, with 8 bases that match TRBD1. The CDR3 runs to 15 residues. Trimming cost V 3 bases and J 4 bases; bases outside gene matches: 4. Germline V lookup: CDR1 MNHEY, CDR2 SMNVEV (reference sequence). The CDR3 protein is CASSLATGVNEKLFF. The CDR3 DNA reads TGTGCCAGCAGTTTGGCGACAGGGGTTAATGAAAAACTGTTTTTT.

The chain is built from TRBV5-1 and TRBJ2-1, with D uncertain. Trimming left V 2 bases short and J 10 bases short, with 16 bases between. Germline V gene sequence: CDR1 SGHRS, CDR2 YFSETQ. CDR3 length: 14 residues. The CDR3 coding sequence is TGCGCCAGCAGCTTACACGGCCAGACAATGGAGCAGTTCTTC. It specifies CASSLHGQTMEQFF.

The chain has TRBV6-5 and TRBJ1-2; D is unresolved. The germline CDR1 and CDR2 sequences are MNHEY and SVGAGI. Trimming cost V 2 bases and J 1 base, with 5 bases left between them. The CDR3 runs 13 residues. The CDR3 is CASSYGGNYGYTF. The CDR3 DNA is TGTGCCAGCAGTTACGGCGGTAACTATGGCTACACCTTC.

V is TRBV2 and J is TRBJ1-3; tentative D call: TRBD1 (5 bases). Between the trimmed V and J ends, which lost 11 bases and 0 bases, there was a span of 14 bases. Germline V CDR1 and CDR2: SNHLY, FYNNEI. This CDR3 comprises 14 residues. The DNA of the CDR3 is TGTGCCGTCAACCCCCAGGGCTCTGGAAACACCATATATTTT. The encoded protein is CAVNPQGSGNTIYF.

The chain links TRBV19 to TRBJ2-6; TRBD1 aligns across 8 bases. CDR1 LNHDA and CDR2 SQIVND come from the germline V gene (reference sequence). The CDR3 is 15 amino acids. J was trimmed by 7 bases and V by 5 bases; bases with no gene match: 7. CDR3 region: CASSLQGQGANVLTF. CDR3 bases: TGTGCCAGTAGTCTACAAGGACAGGGAGCCAACGTCCTGACTTTC.

The chain couples TRBV27 to TRBJ2-1, with D possibly matching TRBD1 (5 bases). Deletions cut 5 bases from V and 0 bases from J, with 8 bases between. Per germline, CDR1 MNHEY and CDR2 SMNVEV (reference sequence). This CDR3 contains 14 residues. CDR3 region: CASSTDSSYNEQFF. CDR3 DNA: TGTGCCAGCAGTACAGACAGCTCCTACAATGAGCAGTTCTTC.

Details on this clone: The same CDR3 is also encoded by other DNA sequences in this sample. This chain uses TRBV5-4 with TRBJ2-7; TRBD1 agrees at 7 bases. The germline gives CDR1 SGHNT, CDR2 YYREEE (reference sequence). J gave up 4 bases and V 0 bases, and 4 bases lay outside the gene matches. This CDR3 contains 14 residues. CDR3 coding DNA: TGTGCCAGCAGCTTGGGGACAGGCTTGTACGAGCAGTACTTC. It codes for CASSLGTGLYEQYF.

The chain couples TRBV30 to TRBJ2-2; no clear D. Germline V gene data show CDR1 as GTSNPN and CDR2 as SVGIG (reference sequence). Trimming left V 0 bases short and J 5 bases short, with 4 bases between. This CDR3 spans 12 amino acids. CDR3 in amino acids: CAWSVLTGELFF. The CDR3 region has the DNA TGTGCCTGGAGTGTCCTTACCGGGGAGCTGTTTTTT.

Here the CDR3 reads CASSYITSSQETQYF. The CDR3, as DNA: TGCGCCAGCAGCTATATAACTAGCTCTCAAGAGACCCAGTACTTC. The genes are TRBV5-1 and TRBJ2-5; perhaps TRBD2 as D (6 bases). The germline V gene encodes CDR1 SGHRS and CDR2 YFSETQ. The CDR3 contains 15 residues. Trimming cost V 3 bases and J 2 bases, with 14 bases left between them.

V usage is TRBV29-1 and J usage is TRBJ2-2; weak D call: TRBD1 (6 bases). Germline CDR1 and CDR2: SQVTM and ANQGSEA. V shed 8 bases and J shed 0 bases, with 10 bases lying between them. The CDR3 spans 13 residues. The CDR3: CSLWDTNTGELFF. For the CDR3, the DNA is TGCAGCTTATGGGACACGAACACCGGGGAGCTGTTTTTT.

This chain joins TRBV2 and TRBJ2-2, with unresolved D. CDR1 and CDR2 from the germline V gene are SNHLY and FYNNEI. This CDR3 is built from 14 residues. Trimming cost V 6 bases and J 5 bases, with 13 bases left between them. Written as DNA, the CDR3 is TGTGCCAGCAGCGACGGAGTCTGGACCGGGGAGCTGTTTTTT. Amino acids: CASSDGVWTGELFF.

The chain carries TRBV2 and TRBJ2-3; D possibly corresponds to TRBD1 (6 bases). V gave up 4 bases and J gave up 2 bases, with 10 bases separating them. This CDR3 comprises 14 residues. Germline V lookup: CDR1 SNHLY, CDR2 FYNNEI. The CDR3 sequence is CASSGTDLTDTQYF. The CDR3 bases are TGTGCCAGCAGTGGGACAGACCTCACAGATACGCAGTATTTT.

This chain uses TRBV28 with TRBJ1-5; D remains ambiguous. Germline V gene data show CDR1 as MDHEN and CDR2 as SYDVKM. Trimming left V 6 bases short and J 5 bases short, with 8 bases between. CDR3 length: 12 residues. CDR3 DNA: TGTGCCAGCAGGGAGCGCGATCAGCCCCAGCATTTT. This translates into CASRERDQPQHF.